This T cell receptor beta chain was captured in a study of identical twins. V shed 1 base, J shed 4 bases, and the junction held 6 bases outside the gene matches. CDR3 length equals 16 residues. This clonotype was recorded a few times. Its target is not known. Study-level findings and limits: Weaker excess twin sharing was seen among beta out-of-frame sequences.

One entry per CDR3 protein results from TCRdb running MiXCR on the 5' RACE reads. This sample has roughly 750,000 distinct CDR3 sequences, with around 20% found just once. The same data also contributed to another study, on T cells expressing NK-cell markers. That study adds: Eight donors were sequenced, of whom seven were HCMV-seropositive, while the remaining one was HCMV-seronegative. Expanded NKG2C+ T cell clones had unclear HCMV specificity.

V and J are TRBV12-3 or TRBV12-4 and TRBJ2-5, with 10 positions matching TRBD2. The source is a young woman in good health. The sample comprised PBMCs. CDR3 amino acids: CASSLGVLAGAETQYF. CDR3 in DNA: TGTGCCAGCAGTTTAGGTGTTCTAGCGGGGGCAGAGACCCAGTACTTC.